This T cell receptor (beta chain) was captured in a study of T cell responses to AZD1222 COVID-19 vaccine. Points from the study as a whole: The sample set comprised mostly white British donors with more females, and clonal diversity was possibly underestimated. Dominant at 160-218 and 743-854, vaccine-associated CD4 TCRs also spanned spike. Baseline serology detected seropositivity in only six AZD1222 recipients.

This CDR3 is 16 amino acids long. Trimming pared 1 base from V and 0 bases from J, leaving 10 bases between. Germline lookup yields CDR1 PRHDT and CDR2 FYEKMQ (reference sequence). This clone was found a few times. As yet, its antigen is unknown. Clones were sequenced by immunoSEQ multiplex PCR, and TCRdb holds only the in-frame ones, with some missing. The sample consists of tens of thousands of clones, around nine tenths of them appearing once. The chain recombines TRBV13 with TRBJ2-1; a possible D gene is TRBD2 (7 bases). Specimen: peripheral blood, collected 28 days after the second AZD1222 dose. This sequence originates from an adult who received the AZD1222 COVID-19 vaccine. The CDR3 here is CASSLDGGASYNEQFF. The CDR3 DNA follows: TGTGCCAGCAGCTTAGATGGGGGGGCCTCCTACAATGAGCAGTTCTTC.